The 8 T cell receptor beta chains given below trace back to one sample, sequenced in a study of cytomegalovirus exposure and HLA in healthy donors. The study ran its PCR with 60 Vbeta and 13 Jbeta primers. Assay: immunoSEQ multiplex PCR; the TCRdb copy retains only in-frame clones and omits some. The sample shows 150,000 to 200,000 clones, approximately 79% of them seen only once. The sequenced sample consisted of PBMCs. The origin of the receptors is a woman between 40 and 55 years old in good health and CMV-seronegative.

The chain uses TRBV5-6 and TRBJ2-5; maybe TRBD2 (6 bases). Gene TRBJ2-7 matches the end of the DNA better, so the J call may be wrong. Germline-derived CDR1 and CDR2 are SGHDT and YYEEEE. This CDR3 has 16 amino acids. The CDR3, as DNA: TGTGCCAGCGCCATTTTTGGAGGGGAATACAGCTACGAGCAGTACTTC. Protein sequence: CASAIFGGEYSYEQYF.

This chain connects TRBV5-1 to TRBJ2-1; D remains unclear. The CDR3 length is 11 residues. The ends were cut back, 0 bases at V and 9 bases at J, with 4 bases in the middle. Germline V lookup: CDR1 SGHRS, CDR2 YFSETQ. The CDR3 loop is CASSLGSEQFF. In nucleotides, the CDR3 is TGCGCCAGCAGCTTGGGGAGTGAGCAGTTCTTC.

This chain uses TRBV19 with TRBJ2-6; 9 bases are a match to TRBD2. This CDR3 contains 17 residues. Germline lookup yields CDR1 LNHDA and CDR2 SQIVND (reference sequence). Trimming removed 8 bases from V and 4 bases from J; junction bases left unmatched: 12. The chain's CDR3 is CASGTSLGPTGANVLTF. The CDR3 DNA reads as TGTGCCAGTGGGACTAGCCTAGGGCCAACCGGGGCCAACGTCCTGACTTTC. Complete variable domain (other parts from reference TRBV19 and TRBJ2-6): DGGITQSPKYLFRKEGQNVTLSCEQNLNHDAMYWYRQDPGQGLRLIYYSQIVNDFQKGDIAEGYSVSREKKESFPLTVTSAQKNPTAFYLCASGTSLGPTGANVLTFGAGSRLTVL.

The rearrangement links TRBV10-3 to TRBJ2-7; 13 nucleotides agree with TRBD2. Germline values: CDR1 ENHRY, CDR2 SYGVKD. The CDR3 runs to 15 residues. The trim removed 4 bases at V and 4 bases at J, leaving 4 bases unmatched. CDR3 in DNA: TGTGCCATCAGTGCCAGGACTAGCGGGAGTTACGAGCAGTACTTC. Protein sequence: CAISARTSGSYEQYF.

J is TRBJ1-5 and V is TRBV6-5; 10 bases are shared with TRBD1. The CDR3 spans 15 residues. Germline V gene data show CDR1 as MNHEY and CDR2 as SVGAGI. Trimming at V came to 6 bases and at J to 5 bases, leaving 7 bases not matched to a gene. The chain's CDR3 is CASSPDRGRDQPQHF. In DNA form, the CDR3 reads TGTGCCAGCAGCCCAGACAGGGGGCGAGATCAGCCCCAGCATTTT.

CDR3: CASSIVGSLNQPQHF. In DNA, the CDR3 is TGTGCCAGTAGTATAGTCGGTTCGCTGAATCAGCCCCAGCATTTT. The rearrangement links TRBV19 to TRBJ1-5, with D unclear. The CDR3 extends over 15 amino acids. The germline V gene has CDR1 LNHDA and CDR2 SQIVND (reference sequence). Trimming removed 1 base from V and 4 bases from J, with 11 bases in between. Supplemented by reference TRBV19 and TRBJ1-5, the full variable domain reads DGGITQSPKYLFRKEGQNVTLSCEQNLNHDAMYWYRQDPGQGLRLIYYSQIVNDFQKGDIAEGYSVSREKKESFPLTVTSAQKNPTAFYLCASSIVGSLNQPQHFGDGTRLSIL.

This clone has a single count. V gene TRBV19 combines with J gene TRBJ1-5; D gene uncertain. Germline assignment: CDR1 LNHDA and CDR2 SQIVND (reference sequence). V lost 5 bases and J lost 9, with 17 bases in between. The CDR3 runs to 14 residues. CDR3 DNA sequence: TGTGCCAGTAGTTCGTCGTCAGGTCCTCGGCCCCAGCATTTT. Translating it yields CASSSSSGPRPQHF.

The rearrangement joins TRBV19 to TRBJ1-1; TRBD1 is a possible D gene (5 bases). Trimming cost V 6 bases and J 4 bases, with 21 bases left between them. CDR1 and CDR2 (germline): LNHDA, SQIVND (reference sequence). CDR3 length equals 16 residues. CDR3 in amino acids: CASSPSRGFKGTEAFF. CDR3 coding DNA: TGTGCCAGTAGCCCCAGTCGGGGGTTTAAGGGCACTGAAGCTTTCTTT.